This paragraph reports one T cell receptor beta chain. Profiling relied on immunoSEQ multiplex PCR, and the TCRdb table lists in-frame clones only, not all of them. The sample has fewer than 85,000 clones; 90% are singletons. The record originates from a study of blood T cell repertoires in COVID-19. As for the study in general: Donors in the United States, Italy and Spain gave samples during acute or convalescent COVID-19. T cells, B-cell-depleted T cells, or PBMCs supplied cDNA or gDNA.

Germline values: CDR1 KGHDR, CDR2 SFDVKD. V shed 1 base and J 6 bases; nucleotides not matched to a gene: 11. This CDR3 comprises 17 residues. The rearrangement links TRBV24-1 to TRBJ2-3, with 8 bases matching TRBD1. The sequencing sample was made of peripheral blood. This clonotype was sampled from a woman aged 45-59 years in a cohort sampled during active COVID-19. The CDR3 protein is CATSDFLGTGREDTQYF. In nucleotides, the CDR3 is TGTGCCACCAGTGATTTCCTCGGGACAGGTAGAGAGGATACGCAGTATTTT.